A single T cell receptor beta chain is shown here with its context. Its antigen is currently unknown. Amplification used 60 V beta primers and 13 J beta primers. Sequencing was performed with immunoSEQ multiplex PCR; in TCRdb, only in-frame clones are kept and a portion is missing. The repertoire includes about 50,000 clones, 65% to 90% of them detected once, and 10% to 12% sits in the top ten. The source of the sample is a study of glioma-infiltrating T cells after dendritic cell vaccination. The overall study: The vaccine used monocyte-derived dendritic cells pulsed overnight with autologous tumor lysate.

Before vaccination, two weeks after the third vaccination, and at progression, PBMC were collected. The V and J ends lost 4 bases and 5 bases, in that order; junction bases with no gene match: 2. The germline gives CDR1 SEHNR, CDR2 FQNEAQ (reference sequence). CDR3 size: 13 residues. Whole-study findings and limits: Survival was not directly related to TCR clonality in these patients.

The sample was blood, taken before dendritic cell vaccination. The chain is built from TRBV7-9 and TRBJ1-5, with 7 bases fitting TRBD1. The TCR was taken from a human donor with glioblastoma. CDR3 region: CASSSQGDQPQHF. CDR3 DNA sequence: TGTGCCAGCAGCTCGCAGGGGGATCAGCCCCAGCATTTT.